The 20 T cell receptor beta chains listed next were all sequenced from one sample in a study of CD8 T cells in Susac syndrome. Reverse transcription of roughly 0.45 to 1 ug RNA was carried out with random hexamers. A single record per CDR3 protein comes from TCRdb applying MiXCR to the immunoSEQ multiplex PCR reads. The table shows 170,000 or so distinct CDR3 sequences, with around 96% occurring only once. The sample taken for sequencing was CD8+ T cells from PBMCs. The origin of the receptors is a human donor with multiple sclerosis.

The chain recombines TRBV20-1 with TRBJ2-7, with TRBD2 identical over 7 bases. The CDR3 loop spans 14 amino acids. V was pared by 1 base and J by 3 bases, with 6 bases of the junction left unmatched. CDR1 is DFQATT and CDR2 is SNEGSKA in the germline V gene (reference sequence). In DNA, the CDR3 is TGCAGTGCTAGAGGCCCACTAGCGTACTACGAGCAGTACTTC. Its translation is CSARGPLAYYEQYF.

V is TRBV23-1 and J is TRBJ2-1; D possibly corresponds to TRBD2 (6 bases). TRBV23-1 carries the ORF label, with uncertain function. Trimming cost V 8 bases and J 6 bases, with 14 bases left between them. The length of the CDR3 is 13 residues. CDR3 amino acids: CASERARGNEQFF. CDR3 bases: TGCGCCAGCGAGCGGGCTCGGGGCAATGAGCAGTTCTTC.

This clonotype was detected only once. V and J are TRBV20-1 and TRBJ2-3, with unresolved D. Germline V gene sequence: CDR1 DFQATT, CDR2 SNEGSKA (reference sequence). Trimming left V 3 bases short and J 4 bases short, with 8 bases between. The CDR3 has 12 residues. CDR3 amino acids: CSARSWSDTQYF. DNA of the CDR3: TGCAGTGCTAGGAGCTGGTCAGATACGCAGTATTTT.

The chain couples TRBV28 to TRBJ2-5; D call uncertain. Between the trimmed V and J ends, which lost 7 bases and 7 bases, there was a span of 10 bases. The CDR3 has 11 amino acids. Per germline, CDR1 MDHEN and CDR2 SYDVKM. CDR3 DNA: TGTGCCAGCACAGGCCGTGGGACCCAGTACTTC. It is translated as CASTGRGTQYF.

The V and J genes are TRBV28 and TRBJ1-1; 11 nucleotides line up with TRBD1. The CDR3 is 14 amino acids. The J segment lost 10 bases and the V segment lost 2 bases, leaving 6 bases of the junction unmatched. CDR1 MDHEN and CDR2 SYDVKM come from the germline V gene. The CDR3 DNA reads TGTGCCAGCAGTTTAGGACAGGGGGCACTTCCAGCTTTCTTT. As protein: CASSLGQGALPAFF. Full variable domain (missing parts from reference TRBV28 and TRBJ1-1): DVKVTQSSRYLVKRTGEKVFLECVQDMDHENMFWYRQDPGLGLRLIYFSYDVKMKEKGDIPEGYSVSREKKERFSLILESASTNQTSMYLCASSLGQGALPAFFGQGTRLTVV.

This chain joins TRBV4-1 and TRBJ2-1; 7 nucleotides match TRBD1. Germline-derived CDR1 and CDR2 are MGHRA and YSYEKL. The CDR3 runs 16 residues. J gave up 0 bases and V 3 bases, and 5 bases lay outside the gene matches. This CDR3 reads CASSQETGSSYNEQFF. CDR3 nucleotide sequence: TGCGCCAGCAGCCAGGAGACAGGGAGCTCCTACAATGAGCAGTTCTTC.

This clonotype is a singleton in its sample. CDR3 sequence reads: CASSVYGGRTDTQYF. The CDR3, as DNA: TGTGCCAGCAGCGTTTACGGGGGGCGCACAGATACGCAGTATTTT. This sequence joins TRBV9 and TRBJ2-3, with D possibly being TRBD2 (7 bases). This CDR3 comprises 15 residues. CDR1 is SGDLS and CDR2 is YYNGEE in the germline V gene. V was pared by 2 bases and J by 1 base, with 11 bases between. Supplemented by reference TRBV9 and TRBJ2-3, the full variable domain reads DSGVTQTPKHLITATGQRVTLRCSPRSGDLSVYWYQQSLDQGLQFLIQYYNGEERAKGNILERFSAQQFPDLHSELNLSSLELGDSALYFCASSVYGGRTDTQYFGPGTRLTVL.

The chain carries TRBV12-5 and TRBJ2-5; tentative D call: TRBD1 (6 bases). Trimming removed 5 bases at V and 2 bases at J, with 18 bases between. Germline CDR1 LGHNT, CDR2 FRNRAP. CDR3 size: 16 residues. The CDR3 loop is CASGITGNGVQETQYF. In DNA, the CDR3 is TGTGCTAGTGGTATCACAGGGAATGGGGTGCAAGAGACCCAGTACTTC.

This rearrangement joins TRBV13 to TRBJ2-1; TRBD2 aligns across 10 bases. Losses at the gene ends were 3 bases for V and 3 bases for J; bases not matched to a gene: 5. Germline loops: CDR1 PRHDT, CDR2 FYEKMQ (reference sequence). This CDR3 has 16 residues. The CDR3 here is CASSLRGLAHYNEQFF. The CDR3 DNA sequence: TGTGCCAGCAGCTTGCGGGGACTAGCGCACTACAATGAGCAGTTCTTC.

The genes are TRBV7-9 and TRBJ2-2, with unresolved D. The length of the CDR3 is 11 residues. Germline CDR1 reads SEHNR; CDR2 reads FQNEAQ (reference sequence). The germline V and J ends were trimmed by 10 bases and 0 bases, with 3 bases remaining between them. DNA for the CDR3: TGTGCCAATACGAACACCGGGGAGCTGTTTTTT. Translation: CANTNTGELFF.

The rearrangement links TRBV28 to TRBJ2-7, with a tentative D call TRBD1 (6 bases). The CDR3 is 15 residues long. Trimming left V 7 bases short and J 0 bases short, with 16 bases between. Germline V gene sequence: CDR1 MDHEN, CDR2 SYDVKM. The CDR3 protein is CASTQGKESSYEQYF. The CDR3, as DNA: TGTGCCAGCACCCAGGGGAAAGAGAGCTCCTACGAGCAGTACTTC.

J is TRBJ2-7 and V is TRBV14; D is undetermined. V lost 5 bases and J 5 bases, leaving 7 bases between the germline ends. The CDR3 runs 11 residues. CDR1 is SGHDN and CDR2 is FVKESK in the germline V gene. DNA for the CDR3: TGTGCCAGCAGCGGACGGCACGAGCAGTACTTC. Translating it yields CASSGRHEQYF.

The rearrangement uses TRBV15 and TRBJ1-2; the match to TRBD1 covers 7 bases. There are 15 residues in the CDR3. V lost 0 bases to trimming and J lost 2 bases; unmatched junction nucleotides: 3. CDR1 is LNHNV and CDR2 is YYDKDF in the germline V gene (reference sequence). The CDR3 nucleotides read TGTGCCACCAGCAGAGACGACAGGGTAAACTATGGCTACACCTTC. It specifies CATSRDDRVNYGYTF. Supplemented by reference TRBV15 and TRBJ1-2, the full variable domain reads DAMVIQNPRYQVTQFGKPVTLSCSQTLNHNVMYWYQQKSSQAPKLLFHYYDKDFNNEADTPDNFQSRRPNTSFCFLDIRSPGLGDTAMYLCATSRDDRVNYGYTFGSGTRLTVV.

This clonotype appeared a single time. The CDR3 reads CASSPEGLWEQFF. The CDR3 bases are TGCGCCAGCAGCCCCGAGGGGCTCTGGGAGCAGTTCTTC. This chain uses TRBV5-1 with TRBJ2-1, with D perhaps given as TRBD1 or TRBD2 (5 bases each). The V gene's germline CDR1 is SGHRS and CDR2 YFSETQ. The CDR3 extends over 13 amino acids. Trimming took off 4 bases at V and 10 bases at J, with 15 bases between the two ends.

This chain joins TRBV20-1 and TRBJ1-2, with D tentatively TRBD1 (6 bases). This CDR3 is 11 amino acids long. The germline V gene has CDR1 DFQATT and CDR2 SNEGSKA (reference sequence). V lost 6 bases to trimming and J lost 8 bases, with 13 bases between them. CDR3 nucleotide sequence: TGCAGTGCCCTTGGGGGCCGGGGCTACACCTTC. This gives the protein CSALGGRGYTF.

The rearrangement joins TRBV11-2 to TRBJ2-1; a weak D match, TRBD2 (6 bases). Germline V lookup: CDR1 SGHAT, CDR2 FQNNGV. The V gene lost 0 bases and the J gene lost 2 bases, with 17 bases spanning the gap. CDR3 length: 18 residues. CDR3 in DNA: TGTGCCAGCAGCTTAGAAGCCCCAGGGAGGACGCCCTACAATGAGCAGTTCTTC. It is translated as CASSLEAPGRTPYNEQFF. Filled out from reference TRBV11-2 and TRBJ2-1, the complete variable domain reads EAGVAQSPRYKIIEKRQSVAFWCNPISGHATLYWYQQILGQGPKLLIQFQNNGVVDDSQLPKDRFSAERLKGVDSTLKIQPAKLEDSAVYLCASSLEAPGRTPYNEQFFGPGTRLTVL.

The CDR3 bases are TGTGCCAGCAGTTTTGGGACAGAGTATGAGCAGTTCTTC. Protein product: CASSFGTEYEQFF. The chain is built from TRBV27 and TRBJ2-1, with 7 bases matching TRBD1. Germline V CDR1 and CDR2: MNHEY, SMNVEV (reference sequence). The CDR3 loop spans 13 amino acids. V shed 3 bases, J shed 8 bases, and the junction held 4 bases outside the gene matches.

The chain joins TRBV14 to TRBJ1-5; D ambiguous. The length of the CDR3 is 12 residues. With 5 bases removed from V and 5 bases from J, the gap between germline ends came to 7 bases. CDR1 is SGHDN and CDR2 is FVKESK in the germline V gene. In DNA, the CDR3 is TGTGCCAGCAGCTCAGGTTATCAGCCCCAGCATTTT. Its protein product is CASSSGYQPQHF.

This chain connects TRBV7-6 to TRBJ2-1, with D unresolved. This CDR3 comprises 13 residues. Germline CDR1 and CDR2: SGHVS and FNYEAQ. The V gene lost 5 bases and the J gene lost 7 bases, with 12 bases spanning the gap. The chain's CDR3 is CASSVSFQNEQFF. For the CDR3, the DNA is TGTGCCAGCAGCGTCTCATTCCAGAATGAGCAGTTCTTC.

The chain carries TRBV6-5 and TRBJ2-3, with D possibly TRBD1 on 6 matching bases. The CDR3 extends over 16 amino acids. The germline CDR1 and CDR2 sequences are MNHEY and SVGAGI. Trimming shortened V by 2 bases and J by 2 bases, and 14 bases separated the two germline ends. Here the CDR3 reads CASSYTRRDTTDTQYF. DNA of the CDR3: TGTGCCAGCAGTTACACCCGCCGGGACACCACAGATACGCAGTATTTT.